This TCR beta chain was retrieved from a study of OX40 agonist ivuxolimab in advanced cancers. Remarks on this clone: Antigen unknown.

Sequencing was performed with immunoSEQ multiplex PCR; in TCRdb, only in-frame clones are kept and a portion is missing. The table lists some 80,000 clones, around 92% of them singletons. Study-wide results and limits: CD8+ T cells (on average) carried more expanded clones than CD4+ T cells.

The sequences come from CD4+ or CD8+ T cells sorted from blood, collected in a trial of the OX40 agonist ivuxolimab. This TCR was sampled from an adult with an advanced solid tumor such as melanoma, head and neck, liver or kidney cancer.

This CDR3 reads CASSPPGPWEQFF. The CDR3 nucleotides are TGTGCCAGCTCACCACCGGGGCCATGGGAGCAGTTCTTC. The J gene is TRBJ2-1, the V gene TRBV18; perhaps TRBD1 as D (5 bases). The CDR3 runs 13 residues. Germline assignment: CDR1 KGHSH and CDR2 LQKENI. The germline V and J ends were trimmed by 0 bases and 10 bases, with 10 bases remaining between them. The complete variable domain, with remaining parts taken from reference TRBV18 and TRBJ2-1, reads NAGVMQNPRHLVRRRGQEARLRCSPMKGHSHVYWYRQLPEEGLKFMVYLQKENIIDESGMPKERFSAEFPKEGPSILRIQQVVRGDSAAYFCASSPPGPWEQFFGPGTRLTVL.